This TCR beta chain appears in the sequencing data of a study of radiation and T cells in renal cell carcinoma. The assay was immunoSEQ multiplex PCR, and TCRdb's table has in-frame clones only and misses some. This table holds some 81,000 clones, roughly nine tenths found once. Time point noted: blood 4 weeks post-SBRT, at nephrectomy. Treatment reported: 15 Gy SBRT to primary tumor, nephrectomy 4 weeks later. Blood was sampled at baseline, 2 weeks and 4 weeks after SBRT. This renal cell carcinoma was of the clear cell type. Germline V gene lookup returns CDR1 SGDLS and CDR2 YYNGEE. J gave up 7 bases and V 3 bases, and 10 bases lay outside the gene matches. The CDR3 contains 16 residues.

The receptor was isolated from a woman in her 70s with renal cell carcinoma. Sequencing used blood, obtained from a patient whose treatment included radiotherapy and nephrectomy. The chain employs TRBV9 and TRBJ1-6; 7 bases line up with TRBD1. For the CDR3, the DNA is TGTGCCAGCAGCGGTAAACGGGACAGCATCAATTCACCCCTCCACTTT. Translating it yields CASSGKRDSINSPLHF.